This TCR beta chain came from a study of monozygotic twins with inflammatory bowel disease (dated by TCRdb to between 2018 and 2021). Background on the whole study: In total, around 28 monozygotic twin pairs made up the full study: 19 Danish pairs, all IBD-discordant, plus nine German pairs, of which four were IBD-concordant and five were IBD-discordant. The search for disease-associated traits relied mainly on comparing IBD patients with their genetically identical healthy co-twins within discordant pairs. Each individual had, on average, about 151 000 unique TCRalpha sequences and 181 000 unique TCRbeta sequences available for analysis.

Comment on this clonotype: What this receptor recognizes is not known.

The paper's findings and limits, for the study overall: Repertoire similarity did not differ between concordant and discordant twins, which could be due to limited statistical power. The results gave no support for a single strong signal or clonotype linked to IBD. Background noise and inter-individual variability may have been introduced into the repertoires by the differing immunosuppressive treatments among patients. TCRbeta repertoire diversity, by inverse Simpson index, was decreased in IBD patients compared with their healthy co-twins. Different T cell subtypes could not be distinguished in the analysis. IBD patients shared fewer clonotypes with other individuals than healthy twins did, most markedly in patients showing signs of disease activity.

From each donor, a roughly 2.6 ml peripheral blood sample was collected into PAXgene tubes and stored at -80 degrees C. Without T cell sorting, total RNA was isolated from whole blood using the PAXgene blood miRNA kit on an automated QIAcube. Peripheral blood from monozygotic twin pairs who were concordant or discordant for inflammatory bowel disease underwent deep TCRalpha and TCRbeta repertoire profiling using unique molecular barcoding. Smoking habits were recorded for all twin pairs, with individuals classified as current, former or never smokers. Libraries came from 5' RACE. Each TCR library was prepared from about 4,000 ng of total RNA. For each sample, cDNA synthesis was carried out in eight separate reactions using SMARTScribe reverse transcriptase. During cDNA synthesis, template switching introduced unique molecular identifiers that contained a 6-nucleotide sample barcode. Amplification of TCRalpha and TCRbeta cDNA involved two nested PCRs of roughly 17 and 9 cycles, and each PCR was followed by bead purification. Before amplification, the cDNA was both treated with uracil DNA-glycosylase and purified with the QIAquick PCR purification kit. In the second PCR, Illumina TruSeq-compatible adapters and sample-specific barcodes were added. Library quality and concentration were assessed using TapeStation and Qubit, and approximately 5 ng of each library was pooled. The pooled libraries were sequenced with 2 x 100 bp reads and custom sequencing primers on an Illumina HiSeq2500 single-index Rapid Run. In the authors' own workflow: UMI-based consensus assembly with MiGEC version 1.2.6 was used to correct PCR and sequencing errors. MiXCR version 2.1.1 was used to carry out V(D)J alignment, clonotype assembly and CDR3 extraction. Gene usage, clonotype sharing and MAIT/NKT TCR abundance were normalised by analysing the top 1000, 10 000 and 20 000 clonotypes per sample. After downsampling to 27 000 UMIs, diversity was calculated as the inverse Simpson index using the vegan R package. Paired Mann-Whitney U tests on discordant twin pairs were used, with Benjamini-Hochberg multiple-testing correction. After TCRdb reprocessed the reads, each CDR3 protein sequence was kept as one row, without DNA. It is TCRdb's table, rather than the study itself, that gives the V and J calls and clone size. The table held for this sample gives more than 350,000 distinct CDR3 sequences. The ten largest account for 2.4% of the sample.

The CDR3 has 15 amino acids, counting the end cysteine and phenylalanine. No DNA is given. Sequences MNHEY (CDR1) and SVGEGT (CDR2) are obtained from the germline V gene. Input material: blood. The rearrangement combines TRBV6-2 or TRBV6-3 with TRBJ1-2; with no DNA, the TCRdb D assignment of TRBD1 cannot be verified. The sequence derives from a human donor with ulcerative colitis or Crohn's disease, or a healthy co-twin of an affected twin (not recorded which). The CDR3 protein sequence reads: CASYTTRRRGNGYTF.